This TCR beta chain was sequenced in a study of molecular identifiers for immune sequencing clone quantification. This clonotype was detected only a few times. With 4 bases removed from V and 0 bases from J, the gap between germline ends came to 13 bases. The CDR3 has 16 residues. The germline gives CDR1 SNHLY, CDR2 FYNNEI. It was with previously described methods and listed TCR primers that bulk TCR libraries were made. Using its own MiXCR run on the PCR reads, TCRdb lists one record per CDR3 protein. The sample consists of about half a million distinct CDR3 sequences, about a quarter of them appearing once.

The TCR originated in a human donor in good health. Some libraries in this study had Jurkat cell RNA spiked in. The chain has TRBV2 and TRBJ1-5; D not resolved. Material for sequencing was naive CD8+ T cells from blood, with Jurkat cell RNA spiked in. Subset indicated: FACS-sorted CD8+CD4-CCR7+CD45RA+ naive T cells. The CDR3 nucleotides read TGTGCCAGCAGTGGAGCCACGACGGGTAGCAATCAGCCCCAGCATTTT. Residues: CASSGATTGSNQPQHF.